The next 10 T cell receptor beta chains were all read from a single sample in a study of T cells of healthy individuals. TCRdb re-called the 5' RACE reads through MiXCR, storing one row per CDR3 protein. The data contain 90,000 to 100,000 distinct CDR3 sequences, about 16% of them singletons. The receptors derive from a human donor in good health.

V and J are TRBV4-3 and TRBJ1-1, with 7 bases identical to TRBD1. Per the germline V gene, CDR1 is LGHNA and CDR2 is YSLEER. The J segment lost 4 bases and the V segment lost 1 base, leaving 9 bases of the junction unmatched. This CDR3 region has 16 residues. The CDR3 region is CASSQGTGAWVTEAFF. DNA for the CDR3: TGCGCCAGCAGCCAAGGAACAGGGGCATGGGTCACTGAAGCTTTCTTT.

In this sample, this clonotype turned up once. The chain combines TRBV6-5 with TRBJ1-4; weak D call: TRBD1 (5 bases). The CDR3 extends over 15 amino acids. CDR1 is MNHEY, CDR2 SVGAGI, per germline. Trimming cost V 6 bases and J 8 bases, with 19 bases left between them. CDR3 DNA sequence: TGTGCCAGCAGGATAAGCAGGGAAGAGAGGGAAAAACTGTTTTTT. Translation gives CASRISREEREKLFF.

This clonotype was seen a handful of times. The chain carries TRBV27 and TRBJ2-3, with TRBD2 identical over 11 bases. The V segment lost 4 bases and the J segment 2 bases; nucleotides outside the gene matches: 5. The CDR3 runs to 16 residues. Per the germline V gene, CDR1 is MNHEY and CDR2 is SMNVEV (reference sequence). This chain's CDR3 is CASSSLAGAFTDTQYF. The CDR3 nucleotides read TGTGCCAGCAGTTCACTAGCGGGGGCGTTCACAGATACGCAGTATTTT.

This clonotype was detected ten times or more. V gene TRBV6-2 or TRBV6-3 combines with J gene TRBJ2-7; possibly TRBD1 for D (6 bases). The CDR3 has 14 residues. V was trimmed by 7 bases and J by 1 base, leaving 14 bases between them. The germline V gene encodes CDR1 MNHEY and CDR2 SVGEGT. The CDR3 DNA reads as TGTGCCAGCAATTATCGGACAGCATCCTACGAGCAGTACTTC. Amino acid sequence: CASNYRTASYEQYF.

This clonotype came up a few times. The V gene is TRBV28, the J gene TRBJ1-5, with TRBD1 identical over 10 bases. The germline CDR1 and CDR2 sequences are MDHEN and SYDVKM. The CDR3 is 14 residues long. Trimming at V came to 7 bases and at J to 5 bases, leaving 5 bases not matched to a gene. The CDR3 sequence is CASTRGTGDQPQHF. CDR3 sequence (DNA): TGTGCCAGCACCCGCGGGACAGGGGATCAGCCCCAGCATTTT.

This clonotype was found many times. The chain joins TRBV20-1 to TRBJ1-5, with D perhaps TRBD1 (5 bases). The length of the CDR3 is 15 residues. V was clipped by 6 bases and J by 5 bases, with 20 bases between them. Germline V lookup: CDR1 DFQATT, CDR2 SNEGSKA (reference sequence). The CDR3 is CSAIPTMLGHQPQHF. CDR3 bases: TGCAGTGCCATCCCTACAATGCTGGGGCATCAGCCCCAGCATTTT.

The chain combines TRBV7-9 with TRBJ2-7; maybe TRBD2 (6 bases). The CDR3 is 14 amino acids. Per the germline V gene, CDR1 is SEHNR and CDR2 is FQNEAQ (reference sequence). Trimming removed 3 bases from V and 0 bases from J, with 9 bases in between. CDR3 loop: CASSFPGSSYEQYF. The CDR3 DNA is TGTGCCAGCAGCTTCCCCGGGAGCTCCTACGAGCAGTACTTC.

The V gene is TRBV24-1, the J gene TRBJ2-3; D is undetermined. V shed 8 bases and J shed 0 bases, with 11 bases lying between them. This CDR3 comprises 14 residues. The V gene's germline CDR1 is KGHDR and CDR2 SFDVKD. CDR3 sequence reads: CATKGLSSTDTQYF. CDR3 coding DNA: TGTGCCACCAAAGGGCTCTCTAGCACAGATACGCAGTATTTT.

The CDR3 spells CATRLAGGPKGQFF. The CDR3, as DNA: TGTGCCACCAGACTAGCGGGGGGCCCGAAAGGGCAGTTCTTC. The rearrangement links TRBV6-2 or TRBV6-3 to TRBJ2-1, with 13 bases identical to TRBD2. Germline loops: CDR1 MNHEY, CDR2 SVGEGT. With V trimmed by 10 bases and J by 12 bases, 12 bases remained unmatched. The CDR3 is 14 residues long.

The CDR3 spells CASIDRQGGNQPQHF. As DNA, the CDR3 is TGTGCCAGTATAGATCGGCAGGGCGGGAATCAGCCCCAGCATTTT. The chain recombines TRBV19 with TRBJ1-5; maybe TRBD1 (5 bases). Trimming took off 7 bases at V and 4 bases at J, with 17 bases between the two ends. This CDR3 comprises 15 residues. Germline lookup yields CDR1 LNHDA and CDR2 SQIVND (reference sequence).